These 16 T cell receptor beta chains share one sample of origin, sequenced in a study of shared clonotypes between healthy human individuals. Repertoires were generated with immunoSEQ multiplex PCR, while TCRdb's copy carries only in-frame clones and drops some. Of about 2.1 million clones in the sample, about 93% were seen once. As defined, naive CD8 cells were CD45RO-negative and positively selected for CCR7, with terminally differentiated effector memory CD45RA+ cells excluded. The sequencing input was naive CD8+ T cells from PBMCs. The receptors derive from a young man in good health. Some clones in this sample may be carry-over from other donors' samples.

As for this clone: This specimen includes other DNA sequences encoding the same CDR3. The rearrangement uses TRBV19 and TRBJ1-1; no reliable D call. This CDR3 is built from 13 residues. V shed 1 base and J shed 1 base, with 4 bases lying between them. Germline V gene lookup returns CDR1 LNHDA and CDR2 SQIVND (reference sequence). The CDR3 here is CASSIAKNTEAFF. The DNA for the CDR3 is TGTGCCAGTAGTATAGCCAAGAACACTGAAGCTTTCTTT.

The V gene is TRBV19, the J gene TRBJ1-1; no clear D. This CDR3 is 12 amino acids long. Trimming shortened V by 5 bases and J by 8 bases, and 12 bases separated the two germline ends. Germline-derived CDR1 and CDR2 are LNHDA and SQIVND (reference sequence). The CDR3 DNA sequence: TGTGCCAGTAGTGAGACCCCCGGGGAAGCTTTCTTT. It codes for CASSETPGEAFF.

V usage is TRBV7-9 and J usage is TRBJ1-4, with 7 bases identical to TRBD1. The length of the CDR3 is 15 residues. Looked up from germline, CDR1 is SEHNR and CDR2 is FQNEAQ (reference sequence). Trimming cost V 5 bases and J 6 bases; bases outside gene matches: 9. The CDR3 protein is CASSPSGTVHEKLFF. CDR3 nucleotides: TGTGCCAGCAGCCCCTCCGGGACAGTGCATGAAAAACTGTTTTTT.

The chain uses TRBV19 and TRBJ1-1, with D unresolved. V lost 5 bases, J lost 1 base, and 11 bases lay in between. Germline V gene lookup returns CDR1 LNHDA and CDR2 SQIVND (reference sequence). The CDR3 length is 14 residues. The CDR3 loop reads CASSFYLANTEAFF. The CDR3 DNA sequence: TGTGCCAGTAGTTTTTATCTGGCGAACACTGAAGCTTTCTTT. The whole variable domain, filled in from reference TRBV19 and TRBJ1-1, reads DGGITQSPKYLFRKEGQNVTLSCEQNLNHDAMYWYRQDPGQGLRLIYYSQIVNDFQKGDIAEGYSVSREKKESFPLTVTSAQKNPTAFYLCASSFYLANTEAFFGQGTRLTVV.

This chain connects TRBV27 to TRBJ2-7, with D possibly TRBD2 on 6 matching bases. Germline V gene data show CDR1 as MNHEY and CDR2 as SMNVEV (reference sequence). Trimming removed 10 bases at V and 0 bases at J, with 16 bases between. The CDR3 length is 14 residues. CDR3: CATGGGGSSYEQYF. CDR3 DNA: TGTGCCACCGGTGGTGGGGGGAGCTCCTACGAGCAGTACTTC.

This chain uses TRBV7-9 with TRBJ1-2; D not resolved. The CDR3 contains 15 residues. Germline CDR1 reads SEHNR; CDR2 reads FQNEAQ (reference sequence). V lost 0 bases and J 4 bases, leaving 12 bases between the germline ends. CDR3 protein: CASSLAGREGYGYTF. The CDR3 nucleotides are TGTGCCAGCAGCTTAGCAGGGAGGGAAGGCTATGGCTACACCTTC.

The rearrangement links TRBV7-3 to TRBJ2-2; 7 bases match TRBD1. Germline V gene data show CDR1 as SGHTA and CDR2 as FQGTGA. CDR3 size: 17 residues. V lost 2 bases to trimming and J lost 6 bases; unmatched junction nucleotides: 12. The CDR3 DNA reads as TGTGCCAGCAGCTTAGGATGGGGACAGCCTCAGCCCGGGGAGCTGTTTTTT. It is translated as CASSLGWGQPQPGELFF.

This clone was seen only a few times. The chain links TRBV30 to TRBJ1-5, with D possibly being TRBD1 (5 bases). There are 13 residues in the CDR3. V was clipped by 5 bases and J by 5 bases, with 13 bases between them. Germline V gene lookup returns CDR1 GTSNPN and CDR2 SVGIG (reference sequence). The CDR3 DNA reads TGTGCCTGGGCAACGTGGGGCGATCAGCCCCAGCATTTT. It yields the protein CAWATWGDQPQHF. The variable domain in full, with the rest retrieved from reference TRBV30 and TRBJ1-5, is SQTIHQWPATLVQPVGSPLSLECTVEGTSNPNLYWYRQAAGRGLQLLFYSVGIGQISSEVPQNLSASRPQDRQFILSSKKLLLSDSGFYLCAWATWGDQPQHFGDGTRLSIL.

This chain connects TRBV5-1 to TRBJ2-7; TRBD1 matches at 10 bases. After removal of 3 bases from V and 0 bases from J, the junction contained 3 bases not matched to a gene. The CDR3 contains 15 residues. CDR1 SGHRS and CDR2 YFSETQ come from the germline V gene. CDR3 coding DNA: TGCGCCAGCAGCTGGACAGGGGGTAACTCCTACGAGCAGTACTTC. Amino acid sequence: CASSWTGGNSYEQYF.

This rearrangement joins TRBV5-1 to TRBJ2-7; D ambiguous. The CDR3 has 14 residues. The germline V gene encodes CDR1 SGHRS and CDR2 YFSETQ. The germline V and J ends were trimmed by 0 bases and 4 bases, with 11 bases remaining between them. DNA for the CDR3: TGCGCCAGCAGCTTGGGTGAAAGGGAATACGAGCAGTACTTC. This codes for CASSLGEREYEQYF.

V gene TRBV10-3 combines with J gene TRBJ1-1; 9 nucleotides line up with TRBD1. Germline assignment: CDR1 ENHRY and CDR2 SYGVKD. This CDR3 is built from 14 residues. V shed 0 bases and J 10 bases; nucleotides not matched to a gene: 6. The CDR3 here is CAISESIQGAGAFF. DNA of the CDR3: TGTGCCATCAGTGAGTCGATACAGGGGGCGGGAGCTTTCTTT.

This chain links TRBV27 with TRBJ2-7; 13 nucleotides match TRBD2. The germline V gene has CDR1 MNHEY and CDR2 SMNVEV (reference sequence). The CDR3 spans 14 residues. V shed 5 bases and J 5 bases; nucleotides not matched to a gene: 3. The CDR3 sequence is CASSAGTSGNEQYF. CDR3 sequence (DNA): TGTGCCAGCAGTGCCGGGACTAGCGGGAACGAGCAGTACTTC.

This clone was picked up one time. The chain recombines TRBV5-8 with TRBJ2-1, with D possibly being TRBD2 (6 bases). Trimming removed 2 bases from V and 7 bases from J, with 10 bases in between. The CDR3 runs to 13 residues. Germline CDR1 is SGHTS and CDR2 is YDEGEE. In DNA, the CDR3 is TGTGCCAGCAGCTTTCCCGGAGGGAATGAGCAGTTCTTC. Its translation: CASSFPGGNEQFF.

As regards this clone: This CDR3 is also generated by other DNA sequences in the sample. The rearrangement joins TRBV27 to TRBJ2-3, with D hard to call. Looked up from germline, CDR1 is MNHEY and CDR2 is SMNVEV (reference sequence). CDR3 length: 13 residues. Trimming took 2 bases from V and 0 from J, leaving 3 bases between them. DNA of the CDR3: TGTGCCAGCAGTTTAGGGAGCACAGATACGCAGTATTTT. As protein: CASSLGSTDTQYF.

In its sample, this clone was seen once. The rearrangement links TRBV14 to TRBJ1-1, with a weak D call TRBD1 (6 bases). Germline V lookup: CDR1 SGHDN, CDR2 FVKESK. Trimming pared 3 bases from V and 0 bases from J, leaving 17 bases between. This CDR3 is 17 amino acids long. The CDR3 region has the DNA TGTGCCAGCAGCCAGCCCGGGACAAGTCTGATGAACACTGAAGCTTTCTTT. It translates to CASSQPGTSLMNTEAFF. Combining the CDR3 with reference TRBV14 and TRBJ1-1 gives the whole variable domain EAGVTQFPSHSVIEKGQTVTLRCDPISGHDNLYWYRRVMGKEIKFLLHFVKESKQDESGMPNNRFLAERTGGTYSTLKVQPAELEDSGVYFCASSQPGTSLMNTEAFFGQGTRLTVV.

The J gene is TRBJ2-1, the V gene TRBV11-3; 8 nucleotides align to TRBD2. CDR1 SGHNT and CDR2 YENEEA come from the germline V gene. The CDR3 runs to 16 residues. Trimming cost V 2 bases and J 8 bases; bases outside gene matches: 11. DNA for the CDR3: TGTGCCAGCAGCTTATCCCCGGGCGGGAGGCCGGATGAGCAGTTCTTC. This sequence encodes CASSLSPGGRPDEQFF.